Listed below are T cell receptor beta chains from one sample, sequenced in a study of blood T cell repertoires in COVID-19. Measured with immunoSEQ multiplex PCR; TCRdb has only the in-frame clones, and not every one. The data contain 350,000 or so clones, approximately 89% of them seen just once; the ten biggest clones take up 3% to 4.5%. What was sequenced was peripheral blood. These receptors were taken from a woman between 55 and 75 years old with COVID-19, enrolled during active disease. CDR3s include the opening cysteine and the closing phenylalanine or tryptophan. The D gene is left open where the match is weak. Some rows have no size entry. The others give once, few or many, or a class for an expanded clone.

cdr3_nt	cdr3_aa	d_call	clone_size	v_call	j_call
TGTGCCAGCAGCTTAGGGGGGAGTGGAAATTCACCCCTCCACTTT	CASSLGGSGNSPLHF	NA	few	TRBV7-3	TRBJ1-6
TGTGCCAGCAGCAGGACTAGCGGGGGTCACAATGAGCAGTTCTTC	CASSRTSGGHNEQFF	TRBD2	NA	TRBV9	TRBJ2-1
TGTGCCAGCAGCCTTCGACAGGGGGCGAATAGGGAGACCCAGTACTTC	CASSLRQGANRETQYF	TRBD1	NA	TRBV7-8	TRBJ2-5
TGTGCCAGCGGGACAACAGGGAGTAGCAATCAGCCCCAGCATTTT	CASGTTGSSNQPQHF	NA	NA	TRBV4-2	TRBJ1-5
TGTGCCAGCAGTTACAGGGTTGGTCAGCCCCAGCATTTT	CASSYRVGQPQHF	NA	NA	TRBV12-3/TRBV12-4	TRBJ1-5
TGTGCCAGCAGCCAGGTCCACAGGGGAAATCAGCCCCAGCATTTT	CASSQVHRGNQPQHF	TRBD1	few	TRBV4-2	TRBJ1-5
TGTGCCAGCTCACCACCCAGCGGGGGTGCGGGCAATGAGCAGTTCTTC	CASSPPSGGAGNEQFF	TRBD2	NA	TRBV18	TRBJ2-1
TGTGCCAGCAGCCGGACAGGGGCAAGGTGGGAGCAGTACTTC	CASSRTGARWEQYF	TRBD1	NA	TRBV5-4	TRBJ2-7
TGTGCCAGCAGGCGGGGTATAGCGGGGTCCTACGAGCAGTACTTC	CASRRGIAGSYEQYF	TRBD2	NA	TRBV13	TRBJ2-7
TGTGCCAGCAGCCAGGAGCCTATGACAGGGGGCCGTTCTTGGAACACTGAAGCTTTCTTT	CASSQEPMTGGRSWNTEAFF	TRBD1	NA	TRBV4-2	TRBJ1-1
TGTGCCAGCAGTTTTTTAGGAGAAGAGACCCAGTACTTC	CASSFLGEETQYF	NA	NA	TRBV12-3/TRBV12-4	TRBJ2-5
TGTGCCAGTAGTCCTACCGGGACAGGGGAGAAACTGGGTGGCTACACCTTC	CASSPTGTGEKLGGYTF	TRBD1	few	TRBV19	TRBJ1-2
TGCGCCAGCAGCCCGACCGCCGGGACTAGCACCGGAGAGACCCAGTACTTC	CASSPTAGTSTGETQYF	TRBD2	NA	TRBV5-1	TRBJ2-5
TGTGCCTGGGGACAGGGAACTACTGAAGCTTTCTTT	CAWGQGTTEAFF	TRBD1	NA	TRBV30	TRBJ1-1
TGTGCCAGCAGCTTAGCGAATAGCGGGGTGAATGAGCAGTTCTTC	CASSLANSGVNEQFF	TRBD2	NA	TRBV7-9	TRBJ2-1
TGTGCCAGCAGCCAAACGACCGGGGGCGAGCAGTACTTC	CASSQTTGGEQYF	NA	NA	TRBV3-1/TRBV3-2	TRBJ2-7
TGTGCCAGCAGTGAACGAGGGAGTGGCTACACCTTC	CASSERGSGYTF	NA	NA	TRBV2	TRBJ1-2
TGTGCCAGCAGCCAAGGCGGGAACGTTAGAGGGGGAGGGAGGGAGACCCAGTACTTC	CASSQGGNVRGGGRETQYF	NA	once	TRBV3-1/TRBV3-2	TRBJ2-5
TGTGCCAGCAGGACTGCTCTTTCACCCCTCCACTTT	CASRTALSPLHF	NA	NA	TRBV12-3/TRBV12-4	TRBJ1-6
TGTGCCAGCAGCCATCAGACAGGGGGCACAGATACGCAGTATTTT	CASSHQTGGTDTQYF	TRBD1	once	TRBV11-2	TRBJ2-3
TGTGCCAGCAGCTTAGTGACAGGGGCGAACACTGAAGCTTTCTTT	CASSLVTGANTEAFF	TRBD1	once	TRBV7-9	TRBJ1-1
TGTGCCTGGAGGTCGGAGGGAAACACCATATATTTT	CAWRSEGNTIYF	NA	once	TRBV30	TRBJ1-3
TGTGCCAGTAGTCACCTAGCGCTTGGAGTAACCGGGGAGCTGTTTTTT	CASSHLALGVTGELFF	NA	NA	TRBV19	TRBJ2-2
TGTGCCAGCCGCTATTTTGAGGGCTACACCTTC	CASRYFEGYTF	NA	NA	TRBV2	TRBJ1-2
TGTGCCAGCAGCCTGAGGCTCGAGGGCAGGGGAGACTTT	CASSLRLEGRGDF	NA	NA	TRBV5-6	TRBJ1-3
TGCGCCAGCAGCTCGGGACAGACATCTGGAAACACCATATATTTT	CASSSGQTSGNTIYF	TRBD1	NA	TRBV5-1	TRBJ1-3
TGTGCCAGCAGCTTTGACAGGGGGCGATCCTACGAGCAGTACTTC	CASSFDRGRSYEQYF	TRBD1	NA	TRBV7-2	TRBJ2-7
TGTGCCACCAGCAGAGGTCAATCGGGGGGTGCTTTCTTT	CATSRGQSGGAFF	NA	NA	TRBV15	TRBJ1-1
TGTGCCAGCAGCTTAGGGGTTATAGCGGGGGGGCCCTACAATGAGCAGTTCTTC	CASSLGVIAGGPYNEQFF	TRBD2	once	TRBV7-8	TRBJ2-1
TGTGCCAGCAGTTTATTCCAGGGCTACGAGCAGTACTTC	CASSLFQGYEQYF	NA	NA	TRBV28	TRBJ2-7
TGTGCCAGCAGCCTCGGACAGGGGAGCTCCTATGGCTACACCTTC	CASSLGQGSSYGYTF	TRBD1	NA	TRBV7-9	TRBJ1-2
TGTGCCAGCAGCTTAGAGGGTGGCGGGAGCTCCTACGAGCAGTACTTC	CASSLEGGGSSYEQYF	TRBD2	NA	TRBV7-9	TRBJ2-7